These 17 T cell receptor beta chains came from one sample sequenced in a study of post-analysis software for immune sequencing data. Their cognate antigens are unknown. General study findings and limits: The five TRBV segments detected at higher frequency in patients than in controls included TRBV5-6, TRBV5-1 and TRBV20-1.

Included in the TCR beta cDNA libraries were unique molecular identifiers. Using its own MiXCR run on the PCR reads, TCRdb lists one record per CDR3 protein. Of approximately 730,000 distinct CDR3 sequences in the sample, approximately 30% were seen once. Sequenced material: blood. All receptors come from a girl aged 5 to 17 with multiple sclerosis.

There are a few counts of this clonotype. The CDR3 is CASSFGGQGADTQYF. The CDR3 DNA reads as TGTGCCAGCAGTTTCGGGGGACAGGGAGCAGATACGCAGTATTTT. This chain uses TRBV28 with TRBJ2-3; 9 bases agree with TRBD1. Germline assignment: CDR1 MDHEN and CDR2 SYDVKM. This CDR3 contains 15 residues. The ends lost 3 bases at V and 4 bases at J; junction bases unmatched: 5.

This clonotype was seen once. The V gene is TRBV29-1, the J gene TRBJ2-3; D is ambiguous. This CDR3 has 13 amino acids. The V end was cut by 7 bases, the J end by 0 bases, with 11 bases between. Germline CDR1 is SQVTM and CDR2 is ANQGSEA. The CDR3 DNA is TGCAGCGGCTTTAACGGGAGCACAGATACGCAGTATTTT. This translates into CSGFNGSTDTQYF.

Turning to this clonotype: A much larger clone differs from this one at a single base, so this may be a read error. The CDR3 DNA reads as TGTGCCAGCAGCACCACGCGCGCGGAGACCCAGTTCTTC. It codes for CASSTTRAETQFF. This rearrangement joins TRBV7-2 to TRBJ2-1; D gene uncertain. CDR1 SGHTA and CDR2 FQGNSA come from the germline V gene. CDR3 size: 13 residues. V shed 5 bases and J shed 13 bases, with 18 bases lying between them.

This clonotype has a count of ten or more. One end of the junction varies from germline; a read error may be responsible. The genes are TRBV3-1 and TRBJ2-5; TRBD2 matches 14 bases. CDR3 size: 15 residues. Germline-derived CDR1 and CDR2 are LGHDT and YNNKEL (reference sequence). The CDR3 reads CASSQGLAGGETQYF. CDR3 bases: TGCGCCAGCAGCCAAGGACTAGCGGGAGGAGAGACCCAGTACTTC.

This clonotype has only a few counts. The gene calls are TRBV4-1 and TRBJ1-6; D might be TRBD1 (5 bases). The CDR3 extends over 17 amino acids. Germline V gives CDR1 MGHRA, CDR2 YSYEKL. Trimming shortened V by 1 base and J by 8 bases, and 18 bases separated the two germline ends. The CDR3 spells CASSQVGARDGYSPLHF. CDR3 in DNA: TGCGCCAGCAGCCAAGTAGGAGCTCGGGACGGATATTCACCCCTCCACTTT.

Here the CDR3 DNA reads TGTGCCAGCAGCAAGACAGGGGACGGGACGAGGGAGACCCAGTACTTC. Its protein is CASSKTGDGTRETQYF. This chain links TRBV7-2 with TRBJ2-5; 8 bases fit TRBD1. The CDR3 length is 16 residues. The germline V gene has CDR1 SGHTA and CDR2 FQGNSA. After removal of 5 bases from V and 5 bases from J, the junction contained 13 bases not matched to a gene.

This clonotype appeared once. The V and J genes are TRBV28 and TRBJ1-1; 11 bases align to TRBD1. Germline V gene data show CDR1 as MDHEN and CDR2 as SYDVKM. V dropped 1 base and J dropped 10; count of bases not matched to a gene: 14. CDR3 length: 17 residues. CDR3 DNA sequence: TGTGCCAGCAGTTTATCCGGACAGGGGGCGACGGAAAGGGTAGCTTTCTTT. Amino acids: CASSLSGQGATERVAFF.

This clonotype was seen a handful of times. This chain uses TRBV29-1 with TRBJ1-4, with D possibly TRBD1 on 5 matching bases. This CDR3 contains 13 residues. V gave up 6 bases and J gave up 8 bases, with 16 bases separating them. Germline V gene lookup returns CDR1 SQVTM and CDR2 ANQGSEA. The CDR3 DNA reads TGCAGCGTCCTAATCGCAGGGAACGAAAAACTGTTTTTT. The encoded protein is CSVLIAGNEKLFF.

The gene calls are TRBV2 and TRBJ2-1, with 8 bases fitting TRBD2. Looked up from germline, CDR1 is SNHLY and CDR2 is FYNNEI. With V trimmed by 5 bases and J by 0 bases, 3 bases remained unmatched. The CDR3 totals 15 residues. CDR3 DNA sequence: TGTGCCAGCAGTCGGGAGGGGGTCTCCTACAATGAGCAGTTCTTC. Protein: CASSREGVSYNEQFF.

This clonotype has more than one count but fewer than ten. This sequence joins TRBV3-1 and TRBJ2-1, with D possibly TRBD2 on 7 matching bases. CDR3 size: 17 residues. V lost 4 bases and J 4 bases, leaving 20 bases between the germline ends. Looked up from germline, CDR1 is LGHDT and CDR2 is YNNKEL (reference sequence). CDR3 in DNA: TGTGCCAGCAGCCTAGGGGGGGACCGGCTAGATTACAATGAGCAGTTCTTC. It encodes CASSLGGDRLDYNEQFF.

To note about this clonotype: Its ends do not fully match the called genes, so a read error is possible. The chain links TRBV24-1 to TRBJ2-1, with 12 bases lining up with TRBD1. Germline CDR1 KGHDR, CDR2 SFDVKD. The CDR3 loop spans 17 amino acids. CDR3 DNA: TGTGTCACCAGCTCCGGTTGGGGGACAGGGGGCCGGGATGAGCAGTTCTTC. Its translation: CVTSSGWGTGGRDEQFF.

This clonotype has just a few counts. The CDR3 sequence: CSASLRGMGNEQFF. The CDR3 DNA follows: TGCAGTGCTAGCCTGCGGGGGATGGGGAATGAGCAGTTCTTC. This rearrangement joins TRBV20-1 to TRBJ2-1; 7 bases match TRBD2. Germline trimming cut 3 bases from V and 7 bases from J; bases unmatched to any gene: 9. CDR3 length: 14 amino acids. Germline values: CDR1 DFQATT, CDR2 SNEGSKA (reference sequence).

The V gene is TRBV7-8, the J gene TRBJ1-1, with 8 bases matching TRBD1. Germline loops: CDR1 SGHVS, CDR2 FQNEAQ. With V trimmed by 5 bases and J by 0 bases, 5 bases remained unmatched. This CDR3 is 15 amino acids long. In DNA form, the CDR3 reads TGTGCCAGCAGCCCTCGGACAGGGATGAACACTGAAGCTTTCTTT. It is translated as CASSPRTGMNTEAFF.

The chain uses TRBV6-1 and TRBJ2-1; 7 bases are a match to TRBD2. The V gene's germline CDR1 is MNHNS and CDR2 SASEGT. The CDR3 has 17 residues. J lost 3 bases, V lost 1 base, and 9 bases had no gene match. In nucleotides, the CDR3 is TGTGCCAGCAGTGAAGGTGGGGGGGTCAGGCGCTACAATGAGCAGTTCTTC. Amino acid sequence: CASSEGGGVRRYNEQFF.

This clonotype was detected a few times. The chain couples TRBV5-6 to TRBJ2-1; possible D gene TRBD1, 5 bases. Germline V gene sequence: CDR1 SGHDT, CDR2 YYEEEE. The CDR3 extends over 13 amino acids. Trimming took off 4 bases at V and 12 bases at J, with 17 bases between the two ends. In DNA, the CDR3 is TGTGCCAGCAGCGAACTATTCTTTCAGGGGCAGTTCTTC. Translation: CASSELFFQGQFF.

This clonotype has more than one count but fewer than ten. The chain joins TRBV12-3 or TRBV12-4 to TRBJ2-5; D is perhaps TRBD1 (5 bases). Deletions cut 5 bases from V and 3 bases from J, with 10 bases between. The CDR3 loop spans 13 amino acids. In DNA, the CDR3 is TGTGCCAGCAGTCCTCGCAGGGAAGAGACCCAGTACTTC. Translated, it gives CASSPRREETQYF.

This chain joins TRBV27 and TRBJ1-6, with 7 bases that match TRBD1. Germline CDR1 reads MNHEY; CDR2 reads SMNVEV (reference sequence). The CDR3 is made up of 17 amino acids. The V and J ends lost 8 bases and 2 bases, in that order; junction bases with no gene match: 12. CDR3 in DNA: TGTGCCAGCCGACTCCGTCAGGGGGTCCCCTATAATTCACCCCTCCACTTT. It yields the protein CASRLRQGVPYNSPLHF.